This T cell receptor (beta chain) was found in a study of T cells in localized non-small cell lung cancer. Study results and limitations: The study found T cell clonality highest in uninvolved adjacent lung, above tumor. Appearances in adjacent lung were noted for a median 57 of the top 100 tumor clones.

Method: immunoSEQ multiplex PCR; TCRdb's copy keeps in-frame clones and lacks some. The profile shows approximately 24,000 clones, around 85% of them singletons. The V gene lost 3 bases and the J gene lost 2 bases, with 15 bases spanning the gap. The CDR3 has 16 amino acids. Germline assignment: CDR1 SGHAT and CDR2 FQNNGV. On this clone itself: Its antigen remains unknown.

Sequencing used peripheral blood, obtained before any cancer treatment. The J gene is TRBJ2-3, the V gene TRBV11-2; D is possibly TRBD1 or TRBD2 (5 bases each). The sequence came from a man aged 40 to 70 with stage III squamous cell lung carcinoma. The CDR3 nucleotides are TGTGCCAGCAGCTTTACCGGGACGGTCCTCACAGATACGCAGTATTTT. Translated, it gives CASSFTGTVLTDTQYF.